This passage covers 5 T cell receptor beta chains from one sample sequenced in a study of beta chain features in type 1 diabetes (dated by TCRdb to between 2018 and 2020). Libraries came from the immunoSEQ multiplex PCR assay. The entire amount of isolated RNA was reverse transcribed using the High Capacity cDNA Reverse Transcription Kit, so the sequenced TCRB transcripts were expressed ones. Held by TCRdb, this immuneACCESS table contains in-frame sequences only and omits some clones. Under half of the omission traces to an unresolved V gene where checked; the cause of the rest is unknown. This sample lists over 650,000 clones; around 15% were detected once. The ten top clones hold 0.035% to 0.045% of the sample. Here is what the overall study found, with its caveats: In all four CD4+ subsets, TCRB CDR3 length was moderately but significantly shorter in type 1 diabetes patients.

Their antigen targets remain unknown. Material: naive CD4+ T cells from blood. The cell subset or site label corresponds to: true naive CD4+ T cells. Every receptor here comes from a man younger than 35 with type 1 diabetes.

This clone showed up just a few times. The CDR3 region has the DNA TGTGCCATCAGGATACAGGAGTCCGACGGCTACACCTTC. Translating gives CAIRIQESDGYTF. The chain links TRBV10-3 to TRBJ1-2, with D possibly being TRBD1 (5 bases). CDR1 ENHRY and CDR2 SYGVKD come from the germline V gene. Trimming left V 6 bases short and J 8 bases short, with 16 bases between. This CDR3 is 13 amino acids long.

The genes are TRBV23-1 and TRBJ2-7; 10 bases fit TRBD1. TRBV23-1 is assigned to the ORF class and has an uncertain function. V shed 4 bases and J 6 bases; nucleotides not matched to a gene: 3. The CDR3 spans 13 residues. CDR3 nucleotides: TGCGCCAGCAGTCTGGGACAGGGGCCCGAGCAGTACTTC. Residues: CASSLGQGPEQYF.

CDR3 sequence reads: CASSIQGGNSPLHF. The CDR3 nucleotides are TGTGCCAGCAGCATACAGGGGGGTAATTCACCCCTCCACTTT. This sequence joins TRBV28 and TRBJ1-6, with 8 bases identical to TRBD1. The CDR3 length is 14 residues. The V gene end was trimmed by 6 bases and the J gene end by 6 bases; junction bases not matched to a gene: 4. Germline assignment: CDR1 MDHEN and CDR2 SYDVKM.

V and J are TRBV15 and TRBJ2-7, with TRBD2 identical over 7 bases. The CDR3 spans 12 residues. The junction had 4 bases not matched to a gene; V was cut back by 5 bases and J by 6 bases. CDR1 LNHNV and CDR2 YYDKDF come from the germline V gene (reference sequence). CDR3 DNA: TGTGCCACCAGCTCACCGGGGGGCGAGCAGTACTTC. Protein sequence: CATSSPGGEQYF.

The chain joins TRBV7-2 to TRBJ2-2; D not certain. The length of the CDR3 is 15 residues. The germline gives CDR1 SGHTA, CDR2 FQGNSA. Trimming took off 1 base at V and 2 bases at J, with 8 bases between the two ends. The CDR3 spells CASSLVGFNTGELFF. The CDR3 DNA reads as TGTGCCAGCAGCTTAGTCGGCTTTAACACCGGGGAGCTGTTTTTT.